The clone carrying this T cell receptor beta chain was counted between two and nine times. The length of the CDR3 is 16 residues. V trimming: 4 bases; J trimming: 7 bases; junction bases outside the gene matches: 10. The germline V gene has CDR1 MNHEY and CDR2 SVGAGI. Authors' data handling: Amplification with reference gene primers provided the estimates of nucleated cell counts. Profiling relied on immunoSEQ multiplex PCR, and the TCRdb table lists in-frame clones only, not all of them. V, J and clone size reflect that table, while D and trimming were determined from the DNA. The sample shows approximately 110,000 clones, around nine tenths of them seen only once. The record originates from a study of blood T cell repertoires in COVID-19. Study overall: T cells, B-cell-depleted T cells, or PBMCs provided the cDNA or gDNA that served as material.

What was sequenced was peripheral blood. This receptor was taken from a woman in her 70s who had recovered from COVID-19. This rearrangement joins TRBV6-5 to TRBJ1-5; 10 bases are shared with TRBD1. This CDR3 reads CASSSLGTGVVQPQHF. DNA of the CDR3: TGTGCCAGCAGTTCACTCGGGACAGGGGTGGTACAGCCCCAGCATTTT.